These T cell receptor beta chains were read from a single sample in a study of shared clonotypes between healthy human individuals. Using immunoSEQ multiplex PCR, the repertoire was profiled, and TCRdb retains in-frame clones only, with some absent. The table shows some 740,000 clones, with over 90% occurring only once. Sequenced input: naive CD8+ T cells sorted from blood. These receptor sequences come from a man between 25 and 39 years old in good health. Both conserved end residues are part of each CDR3. D genes are given only for firm matches. Size values are once, few and many counts, or a class for expanded clones, and some rows have none.

clone_size: once; cdr3_length: 13; d_call: TRBD1; j_call: TRBJ2-1; v_call: TRBV7-2; cdr3_nt: TGTGCCAGCAGCTCCGGACAGGGCGATGAGCAGTTCTTC; cdr3_aa: CASSSGQGDEQFF
clone_size: NA; cdr3_length: 14; d_call: NA; j_call: TRBJ2-1; v_call: TRBV19; cdr3_nt: TGTGCCAGTAGTATGTCAGACGAAAACAATGAGCAGTTCTTC; cdr3_aa: CASSMSDENNEQFF
clone_size: NA; cdr3_length: 16; d_call: NA; j_call: TRBJ1-4; v_call: TRBV15; cdr3_nt: TGTGCCACCAGCAGAGATTTGGGGAGCACTAATGAAAAACTGTTTTTT; cdr3_aa: CATSRDLGSTNEKLFF
clone_size: NA; cdr3_length: 11; d_call: NA; j_call: TRBJ1-2; v_call: TRBV9; cdr3_nt: TGTGCCAGCAGCGTAGAAGATGGCTACACCTTC; cdr3_aa: CASSVEDGYTF
clone_size: few; cdr3_length: 13; d_call: NA; j_call: TRBJ2-3; v_call: TRBV5-1; cdr3_nt: TGCGCCAGCAGCTTGTTTGGAGGTGATACGCAGTATTTT; cdr3_aa: CASSLFGGDTQYF
clone_size: NA; cdr3_length: 15; d_call: TRBD2; j_call: TRBJ2-7; v_call: TRBV6-1; cdr3_nt: TGTGCCAGCAGTGCGACACGGGAGGGCCTCTACGAGCAGTACTTC; cdr3_aa: CASSATREGLYEQYF
clone_size: NA; cdr3_length: 16; d_call: TRBD1; j_call: TRBJ2-3; v_call: TRBV5-8; cdr3_nt: TGTGCCAGCAGGCGGGACAGGGGGCACGAGGGAGATACGCAGTATTTT; cdr3_aa: CASRRDRGHEGDTQYF
clone_size: NA; cdr3_length: 14; d_call: NA; j_call: TRBJ1-1; v_call: TRBV27; cdr3_nt: TGTGCCAGCAGTCCCCTGGGCCTGAACACTGAAGCTTTCTTT; cdr3_aa: CASSPLGLNTEAFF
clone_size: NA; cdr3_length: 17; d_call: TRBD1; j_call: TRBJ2-5; v_call: TRBV28; cdr3_nt: TGTGCCAGCAGTTTAACCCCAGGGGGTGTCGTACAAGAGACCCAGTACTTC; cdr3_aa: CASSLTPGGVVQETQYF
clone_size: NA; cdr3_length: 15; d_call: TRBD1; j_call: TRBJ2-7; v_call: TRBV4-1; cdr3_nt: TGCGCCAGCAGCCAAGGGACAGGGGCCTCCTACGAGCAGTACTTC; cdr3_aa: CASSQGTGASYEQYF
clone_size: NA; cdr3_length: 14; d_call: TRBD1; j_call: TRBJ1-1; v_call: TRBV5-1; cdr3_nt: TGCGCCAGCAGCCCGGGACAGGGTTACACTGAAGCTTTCTTT; cdr3_aa: CASSPGQGYTEAFF
clone_size: NA; cdr3_length: 15; d_call: TRBD2; j_call: TRBJ2-5; v_call: TRBV7-2; cdr3_nt: TGTGCCAGCAGCTTAGAACTAGCGGGAGGGGAGACCCAGTACTTC; cdr3_aa: CASSLELAGGETQYF
clone_size: NA; cdr3_length: 17; d_call: NA; j_call: TRBJ1-5; v_call: TRBV7-9; cdr3_nt: TGTGCCAGCAGCCCTCCCGGGGGGGAGGAGAACAATCAGCCCCAGCATTTT; cdr3_aa: CASSPPGGEENNQPQHF
clone_size: NA; cdr3_length: 16; d_call: NA; j_call: TRBJ1-1; v_call: TRBV27; cdr3_nt: TGTGCCAGCAGTCTCCTCGGTCAGACAATGACCACTGAAGCTTTCTTT; cdr3_aa: CASSLLGQTMTTEAFF
clone_size: NA; cdr3_length: 16; d_call: NA; j_call: TRBJ2-7; v_call: TRBV7-9; cdr3_nt: TGTGCCAGCAGCTTGGACGGGGGACAGATTAGCTACGAGCAGTACTTC; cdr3_aa: CASSLDGGQISYEQYF
clone_size: once; cdr3_length: 16; d_call: TRBD2; j_call: TRBJ2-5; v_call: TRBV4-3; cdr3_nt: TGCGCCAGCAGCCAAGATAGGCTAGCGGTCCAAGAGACCCAGTACTTC; cdr3_aa: CASSQDRLAVQETQYF
clone_size: NA; cdr3_length: 15; d_call: TRBD1; j_call: TRBJ2-1; v_call: TRBV4-3; cdr3_nt: TGCGCCAGCAGCCAAGACGGACAGGTTTTGCGTGAGCAGTTCTTC; cdr3_aa: CASSQDGQVLREQFF
clone_size: NA; cdr3_length: 13; d_call: TRBD1; j_call: TRBJ1-2; v_call: TRBV10-1; cdr3_nt: TGCGCCAGCAGTCCACAGGGGGCCTATGGCTACACCTTC; cdr3_aa: CASSPQGAYGYTF
clone_size: few; cdr3_length: 16; d_call: NA; j_call: TRBJ2-7; v_call: TRBV7-9; cdr3_nt: TGTGCCAGCAGCTCCACGGTGAATAGCGGTGCCTACGAGCAGTACTTC; cdr3_aa: CASSSTVNSGAYEQYF
clone_size: NA; cdr3_length: 15; d_call: TRBD1; j_call: TRBJ1-2; v_call: TRBV7-2; cdr3_nt: TGTGCCAGCAGCTTAAGGGGGCACACCGGGCCCGGCTACACCTTC; cdr3_aa: CASSLRGHTGPGYTF
clone_size: once; cdr3_length: 13; d_call: NA; j_call: TRBJ2-7; v_call: TRBV7-6; cdr3_nt: TGTGCCAGCAGCTTAGGCGAGGAGGCCGAGCAGTACTTC; cdr3_aa: CASSLGEEAEQYF
clone_size: once; cdr3_length: 15; d_call: NA; j_call: TRBJ2-7; v_call: TRBV7-8; cdr3_nt: TGTGCCAGCAGCTTAGAGGGGGGGCGCAGCTACGAGCAGTACTTC; cdr3_aa: CASSLEGGRSYEQYF
clone_size: NA; cdr3_length: 17; d_call: NA; j_call: TRBJ1-5; v_call: TRBV7-2; cdr3_nt: TGTGCCAGCAGCTTCGGCAGACCAGGAAGGAGCAATCAGCCCCAGCATTTT; cdr3_aa: CASSFGRPGRSNQPQHF
clone_size: once; cdr3_length: 14; d_call: NA; j_call: TRBJ2-3; v_call: TRBV7-2; cdr3_nt: TGTGCCAGCAGCCCGCGGACCAGACCAGATACGCAGTATTTT; cdr3_aa: CASSPRTRPDTQYF
clone_size: NA; cdr3_length: 12; d_call: NA; j_call: TRBJ2-7; v_call: TRBV2; cdr3_nt: TGTGCCAGCACTCAAGGGGGGATGGAGCAGTACTTC; cdr3_aa: CASTQGGMEQYF
clone_size: NA; cdr3_length: 16; d_call: NA; j_call: TRBJ2-2; v_call: TRBV7-9; cdr3_nt: TGTGCCAGCAGCTTAGAAGGATCCGCGAACACCGGGGAGCTGTTTTTT; cdr3_aa: CASSLEGSANTGELFF
clone_size: NA; cdr3_length: 14; d_call: NA; j_call: TRBJ2-7; v_call: TRBV28; cdr3_nt: TGTGCCAGCAGTCTTAGCGGTCACGCCTACGAGCAGTACTTC; cdr3_aa: CASSLSGHAYEQYF
clone_size: NA; cdr3_length: 17; d_call: NA; j_call: TRBJ2-1; v_call: TRBV7-9; cdr3_nt: TGTGCCAGCAGCCTTACAATCCGGGACCAAAACTACAATGAGCAGTTCTTC; cdr3_aa: CASSLTIRDQNYNEQFF